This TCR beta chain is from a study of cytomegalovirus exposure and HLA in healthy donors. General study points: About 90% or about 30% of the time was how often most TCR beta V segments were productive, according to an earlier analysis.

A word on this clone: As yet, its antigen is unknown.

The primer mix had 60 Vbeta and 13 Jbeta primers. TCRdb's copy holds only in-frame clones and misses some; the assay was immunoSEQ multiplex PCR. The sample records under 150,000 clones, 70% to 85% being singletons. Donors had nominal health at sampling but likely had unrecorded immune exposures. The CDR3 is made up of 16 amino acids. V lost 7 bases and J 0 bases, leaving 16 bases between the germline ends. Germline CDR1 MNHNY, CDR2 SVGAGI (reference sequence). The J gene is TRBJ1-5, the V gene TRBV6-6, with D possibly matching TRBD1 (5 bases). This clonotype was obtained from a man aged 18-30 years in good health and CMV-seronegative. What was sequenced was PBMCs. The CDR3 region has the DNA TGTGCCAGCATAGAGGACAAGGACTATAGCAATCAGCCCCAGCATTTT. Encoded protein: CASIEDKDYSNQPQHF.